This paragraph reports one T cell receptor (beta chain). Its target is unknown. These data are taken from a study of T cell repertoires in cytomegalovirus infection. TCRdb called the reads again in MiXCR, with one record for every CDR3 protein. The data hold around 450,000 distinct CDR3 sequences, with about a third observed a single time. V was trimmed by 3 bases and J by 2 bases, leaving 13 bases between them. The CDR3 extends over 14 amino acids. Germline V CDR1 and CDR2: SQVTM, ANQGSEA. Study outcomes and limitations: CMV-specific TCR beta clonotypes restricted by HLA-C dominated the ex vivo response.

This TCR derives from a human donor in good health (CMV status not recorded). Some clones in this sample may be carry-over from other donors' samples. The sample comprised PBMCs. The chain recombines TRBV29-1 with TRBJ1-1, with a possible D match to TRBD1 (6 bases). The CDR3 loop is CSVESGGPNTEAFF. The CDR3 DNA reads TGCAGCGTTGAGTCGGGGGGGCCTAACACTGAAGCTTTCTTT.